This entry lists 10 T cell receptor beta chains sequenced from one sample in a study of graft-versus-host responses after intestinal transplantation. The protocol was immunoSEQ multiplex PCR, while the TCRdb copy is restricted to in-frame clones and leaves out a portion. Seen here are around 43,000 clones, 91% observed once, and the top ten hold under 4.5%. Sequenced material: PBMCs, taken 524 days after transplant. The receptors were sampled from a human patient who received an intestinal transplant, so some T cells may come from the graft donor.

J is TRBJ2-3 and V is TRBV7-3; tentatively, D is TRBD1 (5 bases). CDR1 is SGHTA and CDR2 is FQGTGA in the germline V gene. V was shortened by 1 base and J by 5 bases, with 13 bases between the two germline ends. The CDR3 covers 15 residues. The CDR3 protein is CASSLRGLGVDTQYF. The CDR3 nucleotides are TGTGCCAGCAGCTTAAGAGGTCTAGGGGTAGATACGCAGTATTTT.

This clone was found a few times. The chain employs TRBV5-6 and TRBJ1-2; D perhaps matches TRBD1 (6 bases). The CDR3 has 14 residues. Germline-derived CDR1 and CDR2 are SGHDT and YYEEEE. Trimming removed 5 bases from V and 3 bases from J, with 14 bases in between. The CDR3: CASRNPGADYGYTF. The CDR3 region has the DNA TGTGCCAGCAGAAACCCGGGGGCGGACTATGGCTACACCTTC.

CDR3 residues: CASKTSGNTIYF. For the CDR3, the DNA is TGTGCCAGCAAAACCTCTGGAAACACCATATATTTT. This chain connects TRBV28 to TRBJ1-3; D not certain. CDR3 size: 12 residues. Germline CDR1 is MDHEN and CDR2 is SYDVKM. Trimming pared 7 bases from V and 0 bases from J, leaving 4 bases between.

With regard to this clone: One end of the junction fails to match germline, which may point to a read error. CDR3 bases: TGTGCCAGCAGAACCCCCTCCTACGGGCAGTACTTC. As protein: CASRTPSYGQYF. The chain couples TRBV27 to TRBJ2-7; D gene uncertain. Germline V lookup: CDR1 MNHEY, CDR2 SMNVEV (reference sequence). The CDR3 has 12 amino acids.

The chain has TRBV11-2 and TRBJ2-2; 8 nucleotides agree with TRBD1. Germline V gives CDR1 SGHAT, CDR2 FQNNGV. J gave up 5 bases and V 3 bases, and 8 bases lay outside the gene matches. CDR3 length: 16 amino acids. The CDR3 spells CASSFLVTGVTGELFF. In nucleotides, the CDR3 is TGTGCCAGCAGCTTCCTTGTGACAGGGGTTACCGGGGAGCTGTTTTTT.

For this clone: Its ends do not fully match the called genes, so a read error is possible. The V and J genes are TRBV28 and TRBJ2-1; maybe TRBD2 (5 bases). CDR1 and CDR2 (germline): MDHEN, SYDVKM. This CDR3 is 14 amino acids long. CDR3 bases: TGTGCCAGCAGTTTAGGCACTAGTTACAGTGAGCAGTTCTTC. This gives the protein CASSLGTSYSEQFF.

CDR3 DNA: TGTGCCAGCAGCCCTAGACTAGCGGGAGAAGATACGCAGTATTTT. Its protein product is CASSPRLAGEDTQYF. The chain joins TRBV27 to TRBJ2-3; 12 bases are a match to TRBD2. The ends lost 6 bases at V and 5 bases at J; junction bases unmatched: 6. Germline-derived CDR1 and CDR2 are MNHEY and SMNVEV (reference sequence). The CDR3 spans 15 residues.

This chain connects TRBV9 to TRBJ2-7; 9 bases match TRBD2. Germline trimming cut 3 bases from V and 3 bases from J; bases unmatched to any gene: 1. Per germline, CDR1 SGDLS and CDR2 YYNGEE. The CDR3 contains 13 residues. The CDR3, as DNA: TGTGCCAGCAGCGAGACTAGCGGCTACGAGCAGTACTTC. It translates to CASSETSGYEQYF. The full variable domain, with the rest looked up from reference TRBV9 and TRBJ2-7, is DSGVTQTPKHLITATGQRVTLRCSPRSGDLSVYWYQQSLDQGLQFLIQYYNGEERAKGNILERFSAQQFPDLHSELNLSSLELGDSALYFCASSETSGYEQYFGPGTRLTVT.

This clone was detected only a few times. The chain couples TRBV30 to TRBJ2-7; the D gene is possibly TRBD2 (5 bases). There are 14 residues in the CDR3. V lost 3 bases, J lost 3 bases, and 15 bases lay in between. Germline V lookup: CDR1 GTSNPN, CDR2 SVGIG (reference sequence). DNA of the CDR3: TGTGCCTGGAGGGGTGAGGGCGGAGGCTACGAGCAGTACTTC. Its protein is CAWRGEGGGYEQYF.

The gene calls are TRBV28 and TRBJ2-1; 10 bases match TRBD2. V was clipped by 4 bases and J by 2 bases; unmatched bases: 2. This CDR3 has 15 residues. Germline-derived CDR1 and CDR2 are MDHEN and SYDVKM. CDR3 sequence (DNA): TGTGCCAGCAGTTCGCTAGCGGGGGCCTACAATGAGCAGTTCTTC. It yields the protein CASSSLAGAYNEQFF.